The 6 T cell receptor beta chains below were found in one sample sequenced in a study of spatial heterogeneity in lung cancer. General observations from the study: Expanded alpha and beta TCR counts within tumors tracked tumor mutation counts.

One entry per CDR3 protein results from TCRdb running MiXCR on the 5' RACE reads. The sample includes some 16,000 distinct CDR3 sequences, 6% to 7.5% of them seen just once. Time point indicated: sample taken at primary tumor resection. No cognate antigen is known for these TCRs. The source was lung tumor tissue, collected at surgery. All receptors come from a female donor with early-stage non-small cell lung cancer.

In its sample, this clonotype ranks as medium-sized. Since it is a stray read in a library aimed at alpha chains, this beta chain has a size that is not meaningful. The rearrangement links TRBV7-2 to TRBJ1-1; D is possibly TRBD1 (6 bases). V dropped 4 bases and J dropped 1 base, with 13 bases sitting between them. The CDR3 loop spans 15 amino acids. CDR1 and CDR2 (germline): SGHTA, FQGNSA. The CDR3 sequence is CASSSPRTENTEAFF. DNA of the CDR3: TGTGCCAGCAGCTCCCCCCGGACAGAGAACACTGAAGCTTTCTTT.

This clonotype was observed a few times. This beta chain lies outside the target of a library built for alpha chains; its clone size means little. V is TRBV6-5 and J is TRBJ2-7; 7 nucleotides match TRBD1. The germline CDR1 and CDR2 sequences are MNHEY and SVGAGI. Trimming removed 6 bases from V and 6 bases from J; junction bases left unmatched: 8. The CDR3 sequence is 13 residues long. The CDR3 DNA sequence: TGTGCCAGCAGGACAGACAGGGTCGGCGAGCAGTACTTC. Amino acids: CASRTDRVGEQYF.

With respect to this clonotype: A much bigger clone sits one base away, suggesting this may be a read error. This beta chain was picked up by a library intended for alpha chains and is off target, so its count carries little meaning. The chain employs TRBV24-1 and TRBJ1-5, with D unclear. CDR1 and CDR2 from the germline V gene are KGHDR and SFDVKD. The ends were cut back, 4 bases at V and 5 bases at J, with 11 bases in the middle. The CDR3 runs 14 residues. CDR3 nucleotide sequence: TGTGCCACCAGTGACCCCGGCGGATATCAGCCCCAGCATTTT. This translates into CATSDPGGYQPQHF.

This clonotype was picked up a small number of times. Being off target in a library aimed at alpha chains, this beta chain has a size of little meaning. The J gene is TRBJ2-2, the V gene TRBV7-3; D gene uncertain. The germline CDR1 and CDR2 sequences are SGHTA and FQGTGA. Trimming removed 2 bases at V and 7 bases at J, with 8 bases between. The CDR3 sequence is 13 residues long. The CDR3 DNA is TGTGCCAGCAGCTTAGAAAGTGGCGGGGAGCTGTTTTTT. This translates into CASSLESGGELFF.

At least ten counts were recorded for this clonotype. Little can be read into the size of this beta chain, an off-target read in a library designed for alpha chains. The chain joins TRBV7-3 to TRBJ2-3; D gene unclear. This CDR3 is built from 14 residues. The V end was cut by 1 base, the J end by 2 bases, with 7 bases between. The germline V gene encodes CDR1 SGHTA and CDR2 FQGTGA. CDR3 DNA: TGTGCCAGCAGCTTAAAAGGCTACACAGATACGCAGTATTTT. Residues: CASSLKGYTDTQYF.

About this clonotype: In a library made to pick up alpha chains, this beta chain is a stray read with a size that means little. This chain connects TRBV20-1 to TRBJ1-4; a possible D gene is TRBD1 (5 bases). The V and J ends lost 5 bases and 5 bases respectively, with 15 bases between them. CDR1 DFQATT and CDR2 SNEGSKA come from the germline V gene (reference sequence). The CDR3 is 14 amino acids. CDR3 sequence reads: CSAGAGRVNEKLFF. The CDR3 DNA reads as TGCAGTGCTGGGGCGGGCAGGGTGAATGAAAAACTGTTTTTT.